This T cell receptor (beta chain) was profiled in a study of CD8+CD57+ T cells in acquired aplastic anemia. Sequencing was done on patients that had shown CD8+CD57+ cell expansion by flow cytometry. Genomic DNA was employed as the template in profiling TCR beta VDJ and CDR3. TCRdb independently ran MiXCR on the reads; one entry per CDR3 protein. The sample carries approximately 160,000 distinct CDR3 sequences, about 45% recorded once. Trimming took off 3 bases at V and 2 bases at J, with 23 bases between the two ends. CDR3 length: 18 residues. Germline loops: CDR1 SGHAT, CDR2 FQNNGV. The chain is built from TRBV11-2 and TRBJ2-7; D may correspond to TRBD1 or TRBD2 (6 bases each). The sequenced sample consisted of sorted CD4+, CD8+, or CD8+CD57+ T cells (not recorded which) from PBMCs. This TCR derives from a human donor with aplastic anemia. CDR3: CASSLREALQGRAYEQYF. In DNA form, the CDR3 reads TGTGCCAGCAGCTTGAGGGAGGCGTTACAGGGCCGAGCCTACGAGCAGTACTTC.